This T cell receptor (beta chain) was obtained from a study of shared clonotypes between healthy human individuals. Overall study: There were three CD4 naive, three CD4 memory, two CD8 naive and one CD8 memory plates per donor.

This CDR3 contains 16 residues. V trimming: 5 bases; J trimming: 8 bases; junction bases outside the gene matches: 10. Germline V gene lookup returns CDR1 PRHDT and CDR2 FYEKMQ (reference sequence). Notes on the study in general: Sampling covered nothing but blood. Tissue TCR repertoires likely differ from those found in blood. Clonotypes not shared had lower generation probabilities than those common to all four donors.

With respect to this clone: The target antigen is unknown.

This table comes from immunoSEQ multiplex PCR, and its TCRdb copy is limited to in-frame clones, with some not included. This table has approximately 530,000 clones, approximately 95% appearing once. The sequenced sample was naive CD4+ T cells sorted from blood. Described subset: CD45RA+ positively selected. The chain joins TRBV13 to TRBJ2-1, with 12 positions matching TRBD2. The TCR originated in a woman aged 30 to 39 in good health. CDR3 amino acids: CASSPGRLAGVYEQFF. CDR3 sequence (DNA): TGTGCCAGCAGCCCCGGGCGACTAGCGGGAGTGTATGAGCAGTTCTTC.